This is a list of T cell receptor beta chains from one sample in a study of T-cell memory formation after mild COVID-19. TCRdb re-called the 5' RACE reads with MiXCR, one entry per CDR3 protein. The sample includes 470,000 or so distinct CDR3 sequences, around 18% seen only once; the top ten take 7.5% to 9.5%. The sequenced sample consisted of PBMCs or a T cell subset sorted from them (not recorded which). The source is an adult woman who had mild COVID-19 (a few samples of this study predate the infection). Cell type and time point are not known. The CDR3 runs from the conserved cysteine through the conserved F or W. A D gene is named only where the DNA matches it firmly. Only part of the rows carry a size: once, few, many, or a class if the clone is expanded.

TRBJ1-5 TRBV4-3 NA NA CASSQVLEGPNQPQHF TGCGCCAGCAGCCAAGTATTGGAAGGTCCCAATCAGCCCCAGCATTTT
TRBJ2-2 TRBV7-2 NA NA CASSLALVKANTGELFF TGTGCCAGCAGCTTAGCCCTGGTGAAAGCGAACACCGGGGAGCTGTTTTTT
TRBJ1-3 TRBV15 TRBD1 NA CATGGTAVNPGNTIYF TGTGCCACAGGTGGGACAGCTGTCAACCCTGGAAACACCATATATTTT
TRBJ2-1 TRBV7-2 TRBD2 NA CASSSSAGVSYNEQFF TGTGCCAGCAGCTCCTCAGCGGGAGTTTCCTACAATGAGCAGTTCTTC
TRBJ1-2 TRBV5-5 NA few CASSIGGLKLGYTF TGTGCCAGCAGCATCGGGGGCTTGAAGCTCGGCTACACCTTC
TRBJ2-5 TRBV7-6 TRBD1 few CASSRQGNQETQYF TGTGCCAGCAGCCGACAGGGGAACCAAGAGACCCAGTACTTC
TRBJ2-1 TRBV7-9 NA few CASSPGHRYEQFF TGTGCCAGCAGCCCTGGACATCGATATGAGCAGTTCTTC
TRBJ2-2 TRBV29-1 NA few CSVDSGSITGELFF TGCAGCGTTGACTCGGGGTCTATTACCGGGGAGCTGTTTTTT
TRBJ2-5 TRBV5-1 TRBD1 NA CASSLAPGTGAQYF TGCGCCAGCAGCTTGGCCCCCGGGACAGGGGCCCAGTACTTC
TRBJ2-5 TRBV7-2 NA few CASSPQGGLGGETQYF TGTGCCAGCAGCCCCCAGGGAGGTCTCGGGGGAGAGACCCAGTACTTC
TRBJ2-7 TRBV12-3/TRBV12-4 NA NA CASSFRQTYEQYF TGTGCCAGCAGTTTCCGGCAGACCTACGAGCAGTACTTC
TRBJ1-1 TRBV30 NA few CAWRWAMNTEAFF TGTGCCTGGAGGTGGGCTATGAACACTGAAGCTTTCTTT
TRBJ2-1 TRBV7-9 TRBD1 few CASSPTGELIF TGTGCCAGCAGCCCGACAGGGGAGCTAATCTTC
TRBJ2-7 TRBV7-2 TRBD1 NA CASSFSGTGSSYEQYF TGTGCCAGCAGCTTTTCGGGGACAGGGAGCTCCTACGAGCAGTACTTC
TRBJ2-7 TRBV6-5 NA NA CASSGGGALEQYF TGTGCCAGCAGTGGAGGGGGAGCACTCGAGCAGTACTTC
TRBJ1-1 TRBV5-1 NA NA CASSLGRADNTEAFF TGCGCCAGCAGCTTGGGAAGGGCGGATAACACTGAAGCTTTCTTT
TRBJ2-7 TRBV19 NA few CASSTRGAGLYEQYF TGTGCCAGTAGTACCAGGGGGGCAGGTTTATACGAGCAGTACTTC
TRBJ1-1 TRBV9 NA NA CASSASDSQNTEAFF TGTGCCAGCAGCGCATCAGACAGCCAGAACACTGAAGCTTTCTTT
TRBJ1-3 TRBV4-2 TRBD1 NA CASSSGQGARGNTIYF TGTGCCAGCAGCTCCGGACAGGGGGCGCGAGGAAACACCATATATTTT
TRBJ1-1 TRBV12-3/TRBV12-4 NA NA CASSWGGLEAFF TGTGCCAGCAGTTGGGGGGGGTTAGAAGCTTTCTTT
TRBJ2-7 TRBV15 NA NA CATSRDGMRSEQYF TGTGCCACCAGCAGAGATGGGATGAGATCCGAGCAGTACTTC
TRBJ2-5 TRBV30 TRBD2 NA CACSLAGAHETQYF TGTGCCTGCTCTCTAGCGGGAGCGCATGAGACCCAGTACTTC
TRBJ1-2 TRBV6-5 NA NA CASRLRLGYTF TGTGCCAGCAGGCTCCGCCTAGGCTACACCTTC
TRBJ2-3 TRBV21-1 NA few CASMGFSKSTDTQYF TGTGCCAGCATGGGGTTTTCTAAAAGCACAGATACGCAGTATTTT
TRBJ2-7 TRBV4-2 NA NA CASSPLTSPSEQYF TGTGCCAGCAGCCCCTTGACTAGTCCCTCCGAGCAGTACTTC
TRBJ2-7 TRBV7-8 NA few CASSPMRQPYEQYF TGTGCCAGCAGCCCAATGCGGCAGCCCTACGAGCAGTACTTC